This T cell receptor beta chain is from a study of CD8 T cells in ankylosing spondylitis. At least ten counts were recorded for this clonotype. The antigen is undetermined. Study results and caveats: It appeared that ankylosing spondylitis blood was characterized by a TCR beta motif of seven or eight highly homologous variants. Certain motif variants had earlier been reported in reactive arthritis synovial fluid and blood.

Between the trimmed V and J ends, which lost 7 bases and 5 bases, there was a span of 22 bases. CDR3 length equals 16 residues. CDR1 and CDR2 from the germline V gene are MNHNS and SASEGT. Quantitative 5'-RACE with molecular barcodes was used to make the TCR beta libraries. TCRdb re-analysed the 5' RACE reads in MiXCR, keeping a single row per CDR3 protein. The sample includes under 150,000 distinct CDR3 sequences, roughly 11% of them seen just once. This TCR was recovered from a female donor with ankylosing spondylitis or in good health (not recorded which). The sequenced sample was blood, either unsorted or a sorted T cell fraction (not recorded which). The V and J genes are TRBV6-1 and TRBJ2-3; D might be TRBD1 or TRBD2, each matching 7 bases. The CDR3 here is CASNESPGGARDTQYF. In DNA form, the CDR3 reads TGTGCCAGCAACGAATCCCCAGGGGGGGCCAGAGATACGCAGTATTTT.